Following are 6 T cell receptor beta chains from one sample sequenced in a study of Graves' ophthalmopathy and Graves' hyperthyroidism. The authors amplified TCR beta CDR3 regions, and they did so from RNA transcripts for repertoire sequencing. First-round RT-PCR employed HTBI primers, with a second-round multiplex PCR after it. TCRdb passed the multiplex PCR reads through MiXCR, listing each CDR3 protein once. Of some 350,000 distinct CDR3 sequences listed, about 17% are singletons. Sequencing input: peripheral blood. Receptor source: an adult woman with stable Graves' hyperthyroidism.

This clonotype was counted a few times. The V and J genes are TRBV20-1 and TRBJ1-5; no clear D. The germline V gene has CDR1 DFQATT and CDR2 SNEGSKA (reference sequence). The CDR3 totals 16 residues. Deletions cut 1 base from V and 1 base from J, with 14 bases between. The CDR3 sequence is CSARVPGGRSNQPQHF. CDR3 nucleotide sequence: TGCAGTGCTAGAGTACCCGGCGGAAGGAGCAATCAGCCCCAGCATTTT.

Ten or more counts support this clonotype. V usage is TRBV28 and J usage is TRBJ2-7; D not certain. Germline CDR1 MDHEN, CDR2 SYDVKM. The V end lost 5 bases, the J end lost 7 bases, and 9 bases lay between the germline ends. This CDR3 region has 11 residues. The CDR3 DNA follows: TGTGCCAGCAGTCGGTTGGGGGAGCAGTACTTC. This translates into CASSRLGEQYF.

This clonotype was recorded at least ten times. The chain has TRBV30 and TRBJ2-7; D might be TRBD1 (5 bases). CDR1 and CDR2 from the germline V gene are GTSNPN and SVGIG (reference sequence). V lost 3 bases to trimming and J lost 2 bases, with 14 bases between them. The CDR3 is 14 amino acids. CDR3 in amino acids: CAWRSSTEPYEQYF. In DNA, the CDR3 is TGTGCCTGGAGAAGTTCGACAGAACCCTACGAGCAGTACTTC. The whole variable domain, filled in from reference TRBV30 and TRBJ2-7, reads SQTIHQWPATLVQPVGSPLSLECTVEGTSNPNLYWYRQAAGRGLQLLFYSVGIGQISSEVPQNLSASRPQDRQFILSSKKLLLSDSGFYLCAWRSSTEPYEQYFGPGTRLTVT.

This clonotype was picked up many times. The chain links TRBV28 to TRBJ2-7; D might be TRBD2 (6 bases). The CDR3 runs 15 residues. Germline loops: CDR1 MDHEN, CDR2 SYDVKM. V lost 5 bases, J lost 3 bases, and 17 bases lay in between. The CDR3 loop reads CASSLPGGLDYEQYF. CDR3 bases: TGTGCCAGCAGTCTACCCGGGGGTTTGGACTACGAGCAGTACTTC.

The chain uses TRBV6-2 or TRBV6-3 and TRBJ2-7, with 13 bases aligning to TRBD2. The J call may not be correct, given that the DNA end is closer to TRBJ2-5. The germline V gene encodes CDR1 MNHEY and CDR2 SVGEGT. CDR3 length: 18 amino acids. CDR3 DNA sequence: TGTGCCAGCAGTTACCGGAGACTAGCGGGGGGTTTCTTGGAGACCCAGTACTTC. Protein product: CASSYRRLAGGFLETQYF.

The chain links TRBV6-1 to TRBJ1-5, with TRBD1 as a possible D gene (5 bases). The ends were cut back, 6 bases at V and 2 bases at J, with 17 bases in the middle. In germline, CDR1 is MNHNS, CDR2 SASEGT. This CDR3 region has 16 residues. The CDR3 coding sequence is TGTGCCAGCAGCCCGGGGCAGGGACGGGGCAATCAGCCCCAGCATTTT. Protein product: CASSPGQGRGNQPQHF.